This T cell receptor beta chain was captured in a study of early T cells in non-severe SARS-CoV-2 infection. Study in general: Investigators sequenced bulk RNA drawn from unsorted whole blood, and chains remained unpaired.

This clonotype was observed a few times. The antigen is undetermined. Individual cDNA molecules each received unique molecular identifiers attached to them. Each CDR3 protein is one row after TCRdb ran MiXCR on the 5' RACE reads. Of roughly 64,000 distinct CDR3 sequences in the sample, roughly 8.2% are singletons; the top ten hold around 15%. Trimming cost V 5 bases and J 7 bases; bases outside gene matches: 8. The CDR3 loop spans 15 amino acids. Broader study findings: Lookups in VDJdb leaned toward anti-spike CD8 responses and missed private and CD4 specificities.

This sequence was found in an adult who was a healthcare worker with PCR-confirmed SARS-CoV-2 infection or an uninfected control (not recorded which). The V and J genes are TRBV12-3 or TRBV12-4 and TRBJ2-1; 10 nucleotides align to TRBD1. This specimen consisted of whole blood, obtained at baseline. DNA for the CDR3: TGTGCCAGCAGTCCTCGGGGACAGGGGCAAAATGAGCAGTTCTTC. Translation: CASSPRGQGQNEQFF.